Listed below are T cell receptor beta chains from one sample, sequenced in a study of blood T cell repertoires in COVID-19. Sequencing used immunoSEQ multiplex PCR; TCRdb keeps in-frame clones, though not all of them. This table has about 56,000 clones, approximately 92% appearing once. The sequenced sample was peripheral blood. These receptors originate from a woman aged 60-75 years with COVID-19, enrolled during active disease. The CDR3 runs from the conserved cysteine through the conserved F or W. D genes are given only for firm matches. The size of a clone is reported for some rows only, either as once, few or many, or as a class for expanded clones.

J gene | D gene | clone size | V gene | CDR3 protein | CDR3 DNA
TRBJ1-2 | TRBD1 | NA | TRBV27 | CASSSGQASYGYTF | TGTGCCAGCAGTTCTGGACAGGCGTCCTATGGCTACACCTTC
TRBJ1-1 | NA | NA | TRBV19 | CASSHREGNTEAFF | TGTGCCAGTAGCCACAGGGAGGGGAACACTGAAGCTTTCTTT
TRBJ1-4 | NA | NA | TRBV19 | CASSIGLGGRNEKLFF | TGTGCCAGTAGTATCGGTCTCGGTGGGAGAAATGAAAAACTGTTTTTT
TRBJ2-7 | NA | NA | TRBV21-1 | CASSKPLDPYEQYF | TGTGCCAGCAGCAAACCCCTAGACCCCTACGAGCAGTACTTC
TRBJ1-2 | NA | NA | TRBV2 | CAGLRDGPGGYTF | TGTGCCGGCCTGCGGGACGGACCCGGAGGCTACACCTTC
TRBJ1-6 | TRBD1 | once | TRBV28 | CASIQGQGDSPLHF | TGTGCCAGCATCCAGGGACAGGGGGACTCACCCCTCCACTTT
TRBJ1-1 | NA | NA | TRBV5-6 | CASSLETEAFF | TGTGCCAGCAGCTTAGAGACTGAAGCTTTCTTT
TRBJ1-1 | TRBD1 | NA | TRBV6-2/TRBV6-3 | CASSRQGEGNTEAFF | TGTGCCAGCAGTCGACAGGGTGAAGGGAACACTGAAGCTTTCTTT
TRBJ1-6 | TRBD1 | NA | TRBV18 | CASSPNTGDNSPLHF | TGTGCCAGCTCACCTAATACAGGGGATAATTCACCCCTCCACTTT
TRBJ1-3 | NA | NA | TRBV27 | CASSLSRPGSGNTIYF | TGTGCCAGCAGTTTATCAAGACCGGGGTCTGGAAACACCATATATTTT
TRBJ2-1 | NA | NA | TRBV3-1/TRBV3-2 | CASSLRYRASYNEQFF | TGTGCCAGCAGTCTTAGATACAGGGCGTCCTACAATGAGCAGTTCTTC
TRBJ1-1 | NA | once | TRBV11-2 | CASTLLNTEAFF | TGTGCCAGCACCCTCCTGAACACTGAAGCTTTCTTT
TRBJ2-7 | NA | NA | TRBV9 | CASSPSTPGEQYF | TGTGCCAGCAGCCCCTCAACCCCGGGGGAGCAGTACTTC
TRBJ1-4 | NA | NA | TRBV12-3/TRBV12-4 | CASSLEGRGKLFF | TGTGCCAGCAGTTTAGAAGGCAGGGGAAAACTGTTTTTT
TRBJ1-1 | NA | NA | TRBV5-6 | CASSYGRVWTEAFF | TGTGCCAGCAGCTACGGCAGGGTGTGGACTGAAGCTTTCTTT
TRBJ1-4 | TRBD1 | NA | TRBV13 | CASSWGQGSEKLFF | TGTGCCAGCAGTTGGGGACAGGGGTCTGAAAAACTGTTTTTT
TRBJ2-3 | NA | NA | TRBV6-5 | CASSYQGLRGTDTQYF | TGTGCCAGCAGTTACCAGGGGTTGCGGGGGACAGATACGCAGTATTTT
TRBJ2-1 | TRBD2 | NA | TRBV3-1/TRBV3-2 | CAGLAGCFGVHNEQFF | TGTGCCGGATTAGCGGGGTGCTTTGGGGTACACAATGAGCAGTTCTTC
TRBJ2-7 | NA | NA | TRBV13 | CASSLDGSPEQYF | TGTGCCAGCAGCTTAGACGGGAGCCCCGAGCAGTACTTC
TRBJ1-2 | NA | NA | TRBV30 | CAWEQDSVGYGYTF | TGTGCCTGGGAACAGGATTCAGTTGGCTATGGCTACACCTTC
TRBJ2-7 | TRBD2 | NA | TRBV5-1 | CASSSGSGGSSYEQYF | TGCGCCAGCAGCTCAGGTAGCGGGGGAAGCTCCTACGAGCAGTACTTC
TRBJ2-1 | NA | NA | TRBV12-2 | CASRLGSGSDSYNEQFF | TGTGCAAGTCGCTTGGGTAGCGGGAGTGATTCCTACAATGAGCAGTTCTTC
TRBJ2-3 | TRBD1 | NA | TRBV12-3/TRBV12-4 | CASTLTGTGLQYF | TGTGCCAGCACCCTTACCGGGACAGGGCTTCAGTATTTT
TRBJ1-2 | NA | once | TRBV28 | CASTGPNGYTF | TGTGCCTCGACTGGCCCGAATGGCTACACCTTC
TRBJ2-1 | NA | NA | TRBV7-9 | CAGLMRGINEQFF | TGTGCCGGCTTGATGCGGGGTATCAATGAGCAGTTCTTC
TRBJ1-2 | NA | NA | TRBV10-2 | CASSESEGYGYTF | TGCGCCAGCAGTGAGTCGGAGGGCTATGGCTACACCTTC
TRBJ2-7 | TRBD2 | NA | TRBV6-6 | CASSLGGASGRYEQYF | TGTGCCAGCAGCCTCGGGGGGGCTAGCGGCCGCTACGAGCAGTACTTC
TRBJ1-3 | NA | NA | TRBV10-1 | CASSPGHTTRPSSGNTIYF | TGCGCCAGCAGCCCTGGACATACGACCAGGCCCAGCTCTGGAAACACCATATATTTT
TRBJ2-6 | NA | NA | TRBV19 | CASSFFYSGANVLTF | TGTGCCAGTAGCTTTTTTTACTCTGGGGCCAACGTCCTGACTTTC
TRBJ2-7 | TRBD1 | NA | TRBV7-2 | CASSSRQGSYEQYF | TGTGCCAGCAGCTCCCGACAGGGCTCCTACGAGCAGTACTTC
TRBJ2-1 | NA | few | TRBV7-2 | CASRSYNEQFF | TGTGCCAGCAGGTCGTACAATGAGCAGTTCTTC
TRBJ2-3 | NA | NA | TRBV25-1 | CASKAGPSTDTQYF | TGTGCCAGCAAAGCAGGGCCGAGCACAGATACGCAGTATTTT
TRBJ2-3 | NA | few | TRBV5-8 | CASSWLRVADTQYF | TGTGCCAGCAGCTGGCTGCGGGTCGCAGATACGCAGTATTTT
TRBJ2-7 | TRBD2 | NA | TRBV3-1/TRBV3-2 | CASSPQAGSPYEQYF | TGTGCCAGCAGCCCCCAAGCGGGGAGCCCCTACGAGCAGTACTTC
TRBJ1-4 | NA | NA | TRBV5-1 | CASSLEQGDEKLFF | TGCGCCAGCAGCTTGGAACAGGGAGATGAAAAACTGTTTTTT
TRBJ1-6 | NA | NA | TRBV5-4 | CASSLGVSDSPLHF | TGTGCCAGCAGCCTCGGAGTCTCGGATTCACCCCTCCACTTT
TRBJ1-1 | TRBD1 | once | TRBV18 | CASSPRQGGTEAFF | TGTGCCAGCTCACCTCGACAGGGTGGAACTGAAGCTTTCTTT
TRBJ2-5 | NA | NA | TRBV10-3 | CAISDGQLQETQYF | TGTGCCATCAGTGATGGACAGCTGCAAGAGACCCAGTACTTC
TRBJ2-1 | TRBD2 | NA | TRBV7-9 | CASSLEGRGLQFF | TGTGCCAGCAGCTTAGAAGGGAGGGGACTGCAGTTCTTC
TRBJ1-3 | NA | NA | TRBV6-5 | CASSTASSGNTIYF | TGTGCCAGCTCAACCGCTAGCTCTGGAAACACCATATATTTT
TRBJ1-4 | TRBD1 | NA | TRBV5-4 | CASSFGPGQGDYEKLFF | TGTGCCAGCAGCTTTGGACCTGGACAGGGCGATTATGAAAAACTGTTTTTT
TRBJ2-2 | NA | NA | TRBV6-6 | CASRDETGGTGELFF | TGTGCCAGCAGGGATGAGACGGGTGGCACCGGGGAGCTGTTTTTT
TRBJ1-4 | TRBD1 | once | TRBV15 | CATSGDRVGEKLFF | TGTGCCACCAGCGGAGACAGGGTCGGGGAAAAACTGTTTTTT
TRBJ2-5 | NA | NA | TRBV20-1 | CSASDGSVPETQYF | TGCAGTGCTAGTGATGGGAGCGTCCCAGAGACCCAGTACTTC
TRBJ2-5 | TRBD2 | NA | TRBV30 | CAWSVGLAGGTQYF | TGTGCCTGGAGTGTTGGACTAGCGGGTGGGACCCAGTACTTC
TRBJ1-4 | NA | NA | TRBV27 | CASRSDTTNEKLFF | TGTGCCAGCAGATCGGACACCACTAATGAAAAACTGTTTTTT
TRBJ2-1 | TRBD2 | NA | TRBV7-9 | CASSLDLAGVNEQFF | TGTGCCAGCAGCTTAGACCTAGCGGGAGTCAATGAGCAGTTCTTC
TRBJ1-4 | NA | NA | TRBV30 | CAWNPQGTINEKLFF | TGTGCCTGGAACCCCCAAGGGACAATTAATGAAAAACTGTTTTTT
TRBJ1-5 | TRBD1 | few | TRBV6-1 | CASSDRTGHSNQPQHF | TGTGCCAGCAGTGACCGGACAGGGCATTCCAATCAGCCCCAGCATTTT
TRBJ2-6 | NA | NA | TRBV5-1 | CASSLVFFGANVLTF | TGCGCCAGCAGCTTGGTGTTCTTTGGGGCCAACGTCCTGACTTTC
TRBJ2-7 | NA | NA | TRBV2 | CASTPGLRPYEQYF | TGTGCCAGCACTCCGGGACTTAGGCCCTACGAGCAGTACTTC
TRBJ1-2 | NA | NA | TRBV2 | CASSDRTVGGYTF | TGTGCCAGCAGCGACCGGACAGTCGGTGGCTACACCTTC
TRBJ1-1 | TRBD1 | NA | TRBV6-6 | CASSSGQGETEAFF | TGTGCCAGCAGCTCGGGACAGGGGGAGACTGAAGCTTTCTTT
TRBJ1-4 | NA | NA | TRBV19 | CASTQGGVNEKLFF | TGTGCCAGTACCCAAGGAGGGGTTAATGAAAAACTGTTTTTT
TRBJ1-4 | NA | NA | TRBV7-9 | CASSPGPGNEKLFF | TGTGCCAGCAGCCCTGGGCCAGGGAATGAAAAACTGTTTTTT
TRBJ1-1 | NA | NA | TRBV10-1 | CASSESNNRRGAFF | TGCGCCAGCAGTGAGTCGAACAATAGGCGAGGGGCTTTCTTT
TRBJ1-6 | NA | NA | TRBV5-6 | CASSLGGTLNSPLHF | TGTGCCAGCAGCTTGGGTGGGACACTTAATTCACCCCTCCACTTT
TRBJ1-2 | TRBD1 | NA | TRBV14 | CASSQGFGTGSIGYTF | TGTGCCAGCAGCCAAGGCTTTGGGACAGGGTCGATTGGCTACACCTTC
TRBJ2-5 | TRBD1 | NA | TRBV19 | CASTHPTGGIETQYF | TGTGCCAGTACCCACCCCACAGGGGGCATAGAGACCCAGTACTTC